This T cell receptor beta chain originates from a study of glioma-infiltrating T cells after dendritic cell vaccination. To note about this clone: Its antigen remains unidentified.

The repertoire was sequenced with immunoSEQ multiplex PCR; TCRdb's copy has only in-frame clones and lacks some. The data hold 45,000 to 50,000 clones, with about 85% observed a single time. CDR1 and CDR2 from the germline V gene are MNHEY and SVGAGI. The CDR3 length is 14 residues. V was cut by 7 bases and J by 1 base, with 13 bases left in between. Study-level findings and limits: Few patients contributed both blood and tumor specimens.

The sample here was blood, taken before dendritic cell vaccination. This chain links TRBV6-5 with TRBJ1-1; no clear D gene. The TCR comes from a human donor with glioblastoma. The CDR3 loop reads CASKSRVGNTEAFF. The CDR3 DNA is TGTGCCAGCAAGAGTCGGGTCGGGAACACTGAAGCTTTCTTT.